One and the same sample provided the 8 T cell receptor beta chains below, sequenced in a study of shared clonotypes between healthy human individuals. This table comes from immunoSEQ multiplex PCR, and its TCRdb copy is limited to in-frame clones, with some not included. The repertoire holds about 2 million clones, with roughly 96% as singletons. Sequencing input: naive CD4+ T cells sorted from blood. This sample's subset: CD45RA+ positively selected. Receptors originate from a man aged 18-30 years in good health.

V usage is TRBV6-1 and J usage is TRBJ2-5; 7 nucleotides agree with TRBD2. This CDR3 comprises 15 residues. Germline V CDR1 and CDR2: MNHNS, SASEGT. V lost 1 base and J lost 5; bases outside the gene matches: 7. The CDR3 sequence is CASSEGQIGRETQYF. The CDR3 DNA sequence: TGTGCCAGCAGTGAAGGGCAGATCGGGAGGGAGACCCAGTACTTC.

DNA for the CDR3: TGTGCCAGCAGTCTCCCAGCGGGAGTTGGCAATGAGCAGTTCTTC. Amino acid sequence: CASSLPAGVGNEQFF. The V gene is TRBV27, the J gene TRBJ2-1, with TRBD2 identical over 8 bases. The CDR3 is 15 residues long. The germline V gene encodes CDR1 MNHEY and CDR2 SMNVEV (reference sequence). The trim removed 5 bases at V and 6 bases at J, leaving 9 bases unmatched.

The CDR3 region has the DNA TGCGCCAGCAGTGCGGTACAGGGGCAAATTTCCTACGAGCAGTACTTC. This translates into CASSAVQGQISYEQYF. V gene TRBV10-2 combines with J gene TRBJ2-7; 7 nucleotides line up with TRBD1. CDR3 length: 16 residues. Losses at the gene ends were 4 bases for V and 1 base for J; bases not matched to a gene: 10. CDR1 and CDR2 (germline): WSHSY, SAAADI.

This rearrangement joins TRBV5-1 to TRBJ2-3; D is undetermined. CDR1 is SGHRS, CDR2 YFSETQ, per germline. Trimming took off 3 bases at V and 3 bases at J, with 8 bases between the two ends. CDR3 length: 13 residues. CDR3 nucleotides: TGCGCCAGCAGCTCCGCTATTACAGATACGCAGTATTTT. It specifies CASSSAITDTQYF.

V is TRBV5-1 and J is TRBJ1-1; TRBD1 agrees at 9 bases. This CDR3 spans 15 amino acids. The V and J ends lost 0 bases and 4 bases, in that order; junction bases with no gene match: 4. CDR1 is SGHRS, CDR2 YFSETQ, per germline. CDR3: CASSLATTGGTEAFF. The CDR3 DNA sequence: TGCGCCAGCAGCTTGGCAACGACAGGGGGCACTGAAGCTTTCTTT.

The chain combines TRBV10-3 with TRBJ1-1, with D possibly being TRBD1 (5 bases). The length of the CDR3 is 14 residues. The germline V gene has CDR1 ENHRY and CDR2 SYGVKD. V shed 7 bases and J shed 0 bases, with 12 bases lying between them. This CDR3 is CAIKPGTMNTEAFF. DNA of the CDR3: TGTGCCATCAAACCGGGGACCATGAACACTGAAGCTTTCTTT.

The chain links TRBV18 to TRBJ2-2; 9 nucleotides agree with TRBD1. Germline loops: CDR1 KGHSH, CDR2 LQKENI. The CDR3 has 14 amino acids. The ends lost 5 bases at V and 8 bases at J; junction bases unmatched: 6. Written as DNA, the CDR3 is TGTGCCAGCTCAACCGGGACAGGGTCTGGGGAGCTGTTTTTT. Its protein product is CASSTGTGSGELFF.

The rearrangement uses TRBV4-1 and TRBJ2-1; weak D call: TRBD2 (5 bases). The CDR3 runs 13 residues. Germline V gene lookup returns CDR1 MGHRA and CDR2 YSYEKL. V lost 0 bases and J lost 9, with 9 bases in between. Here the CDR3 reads CASSQEPSTEQFF. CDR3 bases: TGCGCCAGCAGCCAAGAGCCTAGCACTGAGCAGTTCTTC.